Listed below are T cell receptor beta chains from one sample, sequenced in a study of shared clonotypes between healthy human individuals. Assay: immunoSEQ multiplex PCR; the TCRdb copy retains only in-frame clones and omits some. Among 850,000 to 1,200,000 clones listed, approximately 70% were seen once. The sequencing sample was made of memory CD4+ T cells sorted from blood. Receptor source: a man aged 18 to 35 in good health. CDR3s include the opening cysteine and the closing phenylalanine or tryptophan. The D gene is left open where the match is weak. Clone size is given for some rows only: seen once, a few or many times, or a class if the clone is expanded.

>TRBD1|.|TRBV29-1|TRBJ2-3
CSVKGDRGADTQYF
TGCAGCGTTAAGGGGGACAGGGGAGCAGATACGCAGTATTTT
>.|.|TRBV11-3|TRBJ2-3
CASSLDGKDTDTQYF
TGTGCCAGCAGCTTAGATGGCAAAGACACAGATACGCAGTATTTT
>TRBD2|.|TRBV27|TRBJ2-1
CASRQPPGTSGYNEQFF
TGTGCCAGCAGGCAACCTCCCGGGACTAGCGGATACAATGAGCAGTTCTTC
>.|.|TRBV11-2|TRBJ1-3
CASSDTGLNSGNTIYF
TGTGCCAGCAGCGACACAGGGCTTAACTCTGGAAACACCATATATTTT
>TRBD1|.|TRBV7-8|TRBJ2-7
CASSSRSPGQRYEQYF
TGTGCCAGCAGCTCCCGCTCCCCGGGACAGCGCTACGAGCAGTACTTC
>TRBD1|.|TRBV10-3|TRBJ2-3
CAIGPGTGQSNTDTQYF
TGTGCCATCGGACCCGGGACAGGGCAGAGTAACACAGATACGCAGTATTTT
>.|.|TRBV19|TRBJ1-5
CASSQSGQVYQPQHF
TGTGCCAGTAGCCAATCGGGACAAGTTTATCAGCCCCAGCATTTT
>.|.|TRBV30|TRBJ1-5
CAWTRDPGQPQHF
TGTGCCTGGACCAGGGACCCCGGTCAGCCCCAGCATTTT
>TRBD2|once|TRBV9|TRBJ2-3
CAGGAGGRTDTQYF
TGTGCCGGAGGAGCGGGGGGGCGTACAGATACGCAGTATTTT
>TRBD2|.|TRBV7-2|TRBJ2-3
CASSFGPSGSTDTQYF
TGTGCCAGCAGCTTTGGGCCTAGCGGAAGCACAGATACGCAGTATTTT
>TRBD1|.|TRBV19|TRBJ2-2
CASSIPPVGTGFGELFF
TGTGCCAGTAGTATTCCCCCGGTGGGGACAGGGTTTGGGGAGCTGTTTTTT
>.|.|TRBV2|TRBJ2-3
CASNSGDTQYF
TGTGCCAGCAACTCGGGGGATACGCAGTATTTT
>TRBD1|.|TRBV29-1|TRBJ2-7
CSVEGMQGAYEQYF
TGCAGCGTTGAAGGTATGCAGGGGGCGTACGAGCAGTACTTC
>TRBD2|.|TRBV5-1|TRBJ2-5
CASSLIGGGQETQYF
TGCGCCAGCAGCTTGATAGGCGGGGGCCAAGAGACCCAGTACTTC
>TRBD1|.|TRBV27|TRBJ2-1
CASSLIDRGVREQFF
TGTGCCAGCAGTTTAATCGACAGGGGAGTGAGAGAGCAGTTCTTC
>TRBD1|.|TRBV25-1|TRBJ1-4
CASSEPGQGEKLFF
TGTGCCAGCAGTGAGCCGGGACAGGGGGAAAAACTGTTTTTT
>.|.|TRBV5-1|TRBJ1-4
CASTENSPGANEKLFF
TGCGCCAGCACCGAGAACTCCCCCGGGGCTAATGAAAAACTGTTTTTT
>.|.|TRBV7-2|TRBJ2-1
CASSLAGELNEQFF
TGTGCCAGCAGCTTAGCAGGGGAGTTGAATGAGCAGTTCTTC
>.|.|TRBV11-2|TRBJ2-1
CASSPWVKPGLEQFF
TGTGCCAGCAGCCCCTGGGTCAAACCAGGGCTTGAGCAGTTCTTC
>.|once|TRBV5-6|TRBJ2-7
CASTRTSLSQQYF
TGTGCCAGCACCCGGACTTCCCTTTCCCAGCAGTACTTC
>.|.|TRBV9|TRBJ2-5
CASNIMGTSQETQYF
TGTGCCAGCAACATAATGGGGACTTCCCAAGAGACCCAGTACTTC
>TRBD1|once|TRBV9|TRBJ1-4
CASSPGQGKLFF
TGTGCCAGCAGCCCGGGACAGGGGAAACTGTTTTTT
>TRBD1|.|TRBV28|TRBJ1-2
CASSLRQGYNYGYTF
TGTGCCAGCAGTTTACGACAGGGATATAACTATGGCTACACCTTC
>.|.|TRBV19|TRBJ2-1
CASSAIGGEQFF
TGTGCCAGTAGTGCTATTGGGGGAGAGCAGTTCTTC
>TRBD2|once|TRBV5-1|TRBJ2-1
CASSPGHAGGYNEQFF
TGCGCCAGCAGCCCGGGCCATGCGGGGGGTTACAATGAGCAGTTCTTC
>.|.|TRBV4-1|TRBJ2-5
CASSQDRGGTQETQYF
TGCGCCAGCAGCCAAGATCGCGGGGGCACCCAAGAGACCCAGTACTTC
>TRBD2|.|TRBV19|TRBJ2-2
CASRLAGVNTGELFF
TGTGCCAGTAGACTAGCGGGAGTAAATACCGGGGAGCTGTTTTTT
>.|.|TRBV9|TRBJ2-3
CASSLRGDYTDTQYF
TGTGCCAGCAGCTTAAGGGGGGATTACACAGATACGCAGTATTTT
>.|once|TRBV29-1|TRBJ2-1
CSGGSGNEQFF
TGCAGCGGAGGCTCGGGCAATGAGCAGTTCTTC
>.|.|TRBV25-1|TRBJ2-4
CASSEVDGSKNIQYF
TGTGCCAGCAGTGAAGTAGACGGTTCCAAAAACATTCAGTACTTC
>.|.|TRBV5-5|TRBJ2-2
CASSLDRASRELFF
TGTGCCAGCAGCTTGGATAGGGCCTCCCGGGAGCTGTTTTTT
>.|.|TRBV19|TRBJ1-1
CASSTEGRGRRTEAFF
TGTGCCAGTAGTACCGAGGGTCGGGGGCGACGGACTGAAGCTTTCTTT
>.|few|TRBV5-5|TRBJ2-6
CASSLERGAAGANVLTF
TGTGCCAGCAGCTTAGAGAGAGGGGCCGCTGGGGCCAACGTCCTGACTTTC
>.|.|TRBV27|TRBJ2-1
CASSFGQGSYNEQFF
TGTGCCAGCAGTTTTGGTCAGGGCTCCTACAATGAGCAGTTCTTC
>TRBD2|.|TRBV6-5|TRBJ2-1
CASSYSTSGGGEQFF
TGTGCCAGCAGTTACTCGACTAGCGGGGGAGGTGAGCAGTTCTTC
>.|few|TRBV30|TRBJ1-6
CAWSGTTNSPLHF
TGTGCCTGGTCCGGGACAACGAATTCACCCCTCCACTTT
>TRBD1|.|TRBV2|TRBJ2-7
CASSETKTGIEQYF
TGTGCCAGCAGTGAAACAAAGACAGGGATCGAGCAGTACTTC
>.|.|TRBV30|TRBJ1-5
CAWGRSSNQPQHF
TGTGCCTGGGGGCGGTCCAGCAATCAGCCCCAGCATTTT
>.|few|TRBV7-2|TRBJ1-2
CASSSASLYGYTF
TGTGCCAGCAGCTCCGCGTCCCTCTATGGCTACACCTTC
>TRBD1|.|TRBV7-9|TRBJ1-2
CASSPTGGLDYGYTF
TGTGCCAGCAGCCCAACAGGGGGCTTAGACTATGGCTACACCTTC
>.|.|TRBV27|TRBJ1-1
CASSPRTNTEAFF
TGTGCCAGCAGCCCAAGGACGAACACTGAAGCTTTCTTT
>.|.|TRBV10-1|TRBJ2-5
CASAGTNKETQYF
TGCGCCAGCGCCGGGACGAATAAAGAGACCCAGTACTTC
>.|few|TRBV5-4|TRBJ1-1
CASSLREENTEAFF
TGTGCCAGCAGCTTAAGGGAGGAGAACACTGAAGCTTTCTTT
>.|.|TRBV28|TRBJ2-4
CASSPALTGNIQYF
TGTGCCAGCAGTCCCGCGTTGACTGGGAACATTCAGTACTTC
>.|.|TRBV5-6|TRBJ1-6
CASSLGRGLNSPLHF
TGTGCCAGCAGCTTGGGGCGGGGGCTGAATTCACCCCTCCACTTT
>TRBD1|.|TRBV7-2|TRBJ1-4
CASSLTGGLANEKLFF
TGTGCCAGCAGCTTAACAGGGGGTCTGGCTAATGAAAAACTGTTTTTT
>.|.|TRBV5-1|TRBJ2-1
CASSLVGTSVSNEQFF
TGCGCCAGCAGTTTGGTAGGGACATCGGTATCCAATGAGCAGTTCTTC
>.|.|TRBV5-1|TRBJ1-1
CASSLIGGSNTEAFF
TGCGCCAGCAGCTTGATAGGGGGTAGTAACACTGAAGCTTTCTTT
>TRBD1|.|TRBV6-6|TRBJ2-5
CAGSFGQGAGQETQYF
TGTGCCGGCAGTTTTGGCCAGGGGGCTGGGCAAGAGACCCAGTACTTC
>.|.|TRBV7-2|TRBJ1-5
CASSLGPSNQPQHF
TGTGCCAGCAGCTTGGGACCGAGCAATCAGCCCCAGCATTTT
>TRBD1|few|TRBV2|TRBJ1-5
CASRLTGTDNQPQHF
TGTGCCAGCAGGTTGACCGGGACAGACAATCAGCCCCAGCATTTT
>.|.|TRBV30|TRBJ1-2
CAWRDSWDYGYTF
TGTGCCTGGAGGGACTCTTGGGACTATGGCTACACCTTC
>.|few|TRBV7-2|TRBJ1-5
CASSLEGQYNQPQHF
TGTGCCAGCAGCTTAGAGGGCCAGTACAATCAGCCCCAGCATTTT
>TRBD2|.|TRBV6-5|TRBJ2-7
CASSYSGGGSSYEQYF
TGTGCCAGCAGTTACTCGGGTGGCGGGAGCTCCTACGAGCAGTACTTC
>TRBD1|.|TRBV2|TRBJ1-4
CASSSGQGIGEKLFF
TGTGCCAGCAGTTCCGGACAGGGAATTGGAGAAAAACTGTTTTTT
>.|many|TRBV11-2|TRBJ2-7
CASSSNIGAGSEEQYF
TGTGCCAGCAGCTCAAATATCGGGGCAGGGAGCGAGGAGCAGTACTTC
>.|.|TRBV7-2|TRBJ2-7
CASSLGRGYEQYF
TGTGCCAGCAGCTTAGGCAGGGGTTACGAGCAGTACTTC